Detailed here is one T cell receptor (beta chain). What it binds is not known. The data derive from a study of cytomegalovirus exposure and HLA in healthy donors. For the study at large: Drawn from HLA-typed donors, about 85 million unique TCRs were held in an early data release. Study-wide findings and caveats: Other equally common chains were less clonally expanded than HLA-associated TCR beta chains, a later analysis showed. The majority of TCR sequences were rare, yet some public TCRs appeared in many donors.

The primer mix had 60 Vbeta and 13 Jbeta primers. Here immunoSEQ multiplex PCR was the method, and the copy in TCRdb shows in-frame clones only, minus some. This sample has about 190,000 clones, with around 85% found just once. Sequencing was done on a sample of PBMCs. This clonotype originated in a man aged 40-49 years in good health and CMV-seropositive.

The CDR3 DNA is TGTGCCAGCAGGCGCGGGAGGGACTCCTTAAATCCTAGCACAGATACGCAGTATTTT. This encodes CASRRGRDSLNPSTDTQYF. V is TRBV9 and J is TRBJ2-3; 9 nucleotides agree with TRBD2. The ends lost 5 bases at V and 0 bases at J; junction bases unmatched: 16. This CDR3 has 19 residues. Germline-derived CDR1 and CDR2 are SGDLS and YYNGEE.